A single sample is the source of the 28 T cell receptor beta chains below, sequenced in a study of cytomegalovirus exposure and HLA in healthy donors. Profiled with immunoSEQ multiplex PCR; TCRdb holds only in-frame clones, not every one. The sample shows about 98,000 clones, around 85% of them seen only once. The sequencing sample was made of PBMCs. The receptors here all came from a woman aged 25 to 39 in good health and CMV-seronegative.

This clone was seen just once. The V and J genes are TRBV7-2 and TRBJ2-5, with 8 bases fitting TRBD2. The V gene end was trimmed by 5 bases and the J gene end by 5 bases; junction bases not matched to a gene: 7. This CDR3 contains 14 residues. Germline V lookup: CDR1 SGHTA, CDR2 FQGNSA. The CDR3 loop is CASSLGLAGETQYF. CDR3 nucleotide sequence: TGTGCCAGCAGCCTAGGACTAGCTGGGGAGACCCAGTACTTC.

This clone was picked up one time. The V call is TRBV6-6, the J call TRBJ1-1; weak D call: TRBD1 (6 bases). The CDR3 length is 14 residues. The germline V and J ends were trimmed by 0 bases and 6 bases, with 11 bases remaining between them. CDR1 is MNHNY, CDR2 SVGAGI, per germline (reference sequence). The CDR3 DNA is TGTGCCAGCAGTTACTCAAGGGGGTGGGCTGAAGCTTTCTTT. Its protein is CASSYSRGWAEAFF.

Only one count was recorded for this clone. The chain is built from TRBV7-9 and TRBJ2-5; D is unclear. Trimming pared 5 bases from V and 3 bases from J, leaving 10 bases between. The CDR3 sequence is 13 residues long. Germline CDR1 and CDR2: SEHNR and FQNEAQ (reference sequence). The CDR3 protein is CASSPKEKETQYF. CDR3 coding DNA: TGTGCCAGCAGCCCTAAAGAGAAAGAGACCCAGTACTTC.

This clone was picked up a small number of times. The chain is built from TRBV11-2 and TRBJ2-1; D remains unclear. CDR1 is SGHAT and CDR2 is FQNNGV in the germline V gene. V was shortened by 3 bases and J by 9 bases, with 9 bases between the two germline ends. The CDR3 contains 12 residues. The CDR3 sequence: CASSFITSEQFF. The CDR3 DNA is TGTGCCAGCAGCTTCATAACGAGTGAGCAGTTCTTC. Filled out from reference TRBV11-2 and TRBJ2-1, the complete variable domain reads EAGVAQSPRYKIIEKRQSVAFWCNPISGHATLYWYQQILGQGPKLLIQFQNNGVVDDSQLPKDRFSAERLKGVDSTLKIQPAKLEDSAVYLCASSFITSEQFFGPGTRLTVL.

The chain employs TRBV18 and TRBJ1-4, with a weak D call TRBD1 (5 bases). Germline values: CDR1 KGHSH, CDR2 LQKENI. Trimming left V 3 bases short and J 3 bases short, with 11 bases between. The CDR3 consists of 15 residues. Here the CDR3 DNA reads TGTGCCAGCTCACCCGAGCGACAGTCTAATGAAAAACTGTTTTTT. It encodes CASSPERQSNEKLFF.

The chain couples TRBV4-3 to TRBJ1-5; D not resolved. The CDR3 consists of 16 residues. The germline gives CDR1 LGHNA, CDR2 YSLEER. Trimming removed 0 bases from V and 4 bases from J, with 13 bases in between. Here the CDR3 DNA reads TGCGCCAGCAGCCAAGATCGAGGAGGGATAAATCAGCCCCAGCATTTT. It specifies CASSQDRGGINQPQHF.

Only a few counts were recorded for this clone. The chain has TRBV29-1 and TRBJ2-3; tentative D call: TRBD1 (5 bases). The CDR3 totals 14 residues. V dropped 4 bases and J dropped 2 bases, with 13 bases sitting between them. In germline, CDR1 is SQVTM, CDR2 ANQGSEA. The CDR3 is CSVVLGVNTDTQYF. The DNA for the CDR3 is TGCAGCGTTGTATTAGGGGTTAACACAGATACGCAGTATTTT.

This chain links TRBV2 with TRBJ1-1, with 7 bases aligning to TRBD1. With V trimmed by 6 bases and J by 3 bases, 4 bases remained unmatched. The CDR3 has 13 amino acids. The germline CDR1 and CDR2 sequences are SNHLY and FYNNEI. The CDR3 spells CASRTGSYTEAFF. Written as DNA, the CDR3 is TGTGCCAGCAGGACAGGGAGTTACACTGAAGCTTTCTTT.

The chain recombines TRBV28 with TRBJ2-7, with D tentatively TRBD2 (6 bases). Trimming pared 4 bases from V and 6 bases from J, leaving 13 bases between. Germline V lookup: CDR1 MDHEN, CDR2 SYDVKM. The CDR3 length is 13 residues. CDR3 protein: CASSYMLAIEQYF. CDR3 DNA: TGTGCCAGCAGTTATATGCTAGCGATCGAGCAGTACTTC. Complete variable domain (other parts from reference TRBV28 and TRBJ2-7): DVKVTQSSRYLVKRTGEKVFLECVQDMDHENMFWYRQDPGLGLRLIYFSYDVKMKEKGDIPEGYSVSREKKERFSLILESASTNQTSMYLCASSYMLAIEQYFGPGTRLTVT.

V usage is TRBV7-2 and J usage is TRBJ2-1, with 7 bases identical to TRBD1. V gave up 5 bases and J gave up 6 bases; unmatched junction bases: 10. The CDR3 extends over 15 amino acids. Germline V gene lookup returns CDR1 SGHTA and CDR2 FQGNSA. The chain's CDR3 is CASSRQTGLGNEQFF. The CDR3 DNA reads as TGTGCCAGCAGCCGCCAGACAGGGTTAGGCAATGAGCAGTTCTTC.

V usage is TRBV18 and J usage is TRBJ1-5; TRBD1 might be the D (5 bases). Per the germline V gene, CDR1 is KGHSH and CDR2 is LQKENI. This CDR3 spans 15 amino acids. The V end lost 0 bases, the J end lost 3 bases, and 9 bases lay between the germline ends. CDR3 loop: CASSPPPGPNQPQHF. Here the CDR3 DNA reads TGTGCCAGCTCACCACCTCCAGGGCCCAATCAGCCCCAGCATTTT.

The CDR3 region has the DNA TGTGCCAGCAGCTCCCCCACAGCCGGTGGCTACACCTTC. Translation gives CASSSPTAGGYTF. The rearrangement joins TRBV7-3 to TRBJ1-2; D is undetermined. V shed 4 bases and J shed 7 bases, with 13 bases lying between them. The CDR3 length is 13 residues. The V gene's germline CDR1 is SGHTA and CDR2 FQGTGA.

The chain combines TRBV7-9 with TRBJ2-7, with 7 bases lining up with TRBD1. Germline CDR1 and CDR2: SEHNR and FQNEAQ (reference sequence). Trimming at V came to 6 bases and at J to 3 bases, leaving 2 bases not matched to a gene. This CDR3 spans 12 amino acids. This CDR3 reads CASRDRYYEQYF. As DNA, the CDR3 is TGTGCCAGCAGGGACAGGTACTACGAGCAGTACTTC.

There are a few counts of this clone. The chain is built from TRBV14 and TRBJ1-1, with TRBD1 as a possible D gene (5 bases). Trimming took off 5 bases at V and 5 bases at J, with 15 bases between the two ends. Germline V gene lookup returns CDR1 SGHDN and CDR2 FVKESK. The CDR3 contains 14 residues. The CDR3 loop is CASSAYLGGTEAFF. As DNA, the CDR3 is TGTGCCAGCAGCGCCTACCTTGGGGGGACTGAAGCTTTCTTT.

This chain connects TRBV11-3 to TRBJ2-7; the match to TRBD2 covers 8 bases. Looked up from germline, CDR1 is SGHNT and CDR2 is YENEEA. The CDR3 has 13 amino acids. V shed 5 bases and J 5 bases; nucleotides not matched to a gene: 5. The CDR3 nucleotides are TGTGCCAGCAGCCAAGGACTAGCTAACGAGCAGTACTTC. It yields the protein CASSQGLANEQYF. Drawing the rest from reference TRBV11-3 and TRBJ2-7, the complete variable domain is EAGVVQSPRYKIIEKKQPVAFWCNPISGHNTLYWYLQNLGQGPELLIRYENEEAVDDSQLPKDRFSAERLKGVDSTLKIQPAELGDSAVYLCASSQGLANEQYFGPGTRLTVT.

V gene TRBV5-1 combines with J gene TRBJ2-3; D is possibly TRBD1 (6 bases). This CDR3 region has 15 residues. The germline V gene has CDR1 SGHRS and CDR2 YFSETQ. Trimming took 1 base from V and 6 from J, leaving 15 bases between them. This CDR3 reads CASSLRGTLGDTQYF. Here the CDR3 DNA reads TGCGCCAGCAGCTTGAGGGGGACCCTTGGGGATACGCAGTATTTT.

This clone was detected only once. The J gene is TRBJ1-4, the V gene TRBV2; 8 bases map to TRBD1. Germline values: CDR1 SNHLY, CDR2 FYNNEI. V trimming: 6 bases; J trimming: 5 bases; junction bases outside the gene matches: 2. This CDR3 has 13 amino acids. The CDR3 DNA follows: TGTGCCAGCAGGAGGACAGGGAATGAAAAACTGTTTTTT. It is translated as CASRRTGNEKLFF.

This clone was picked up a small number of times. The chain couples TRBV27 to TRBJ1-6; 9 bases map to TRBD1. V was pared by 2 bases and J by 7 bases, with 12 bases of the junction left unmatched. The germline gives CDR1 MNHEY, CDR2 SMNVEV (reference sequence). This CDR3 has 18 amino acids. The CDR3 region is CASSLGTGGPGRNSPLHF. CDR3 coding DNA: TGTGCCAGCAGTTTAGGAACAGGGGGCCCGGGACGGAATTCACCCCTCCACTTT.

The gene calls are TRBV15 and TRBJ1-6; weak D call: TRBD1 (6 bases). The CDR3 consists of 14 residues. Trimming stripped 1 base from V and 9 bases from J, with 10 bases between. Per germline, CDR1 LNHNV and CDR2 YYDKDF (reference sequence). The CDR3 region is CATSRAGAGSPLHF. CDR3 DNA: TGTGCCACCAGCAGAGCAGGGGCGGGTTCACCCCTCCACTTT.

The rearrangement links TRBV18 to TRBJ1-2; 9 positions match TRBD1. The CDR3 extends over 15 amino acids. The germline CDR1 and CDR2 sequences are KGHSH and LQKENI. Germline trimming cut 3 bases from V and 6 bases from J; bases unmatched to any gene: 8. The CDR3 sequence is CASSPYGWDRDGYTF. CDR3 sequence (DNA): TGTGCCAGCTCACCCTACGGATGGGACAGGGATGGCTACACCTTC.

V usage is TRBV19 and J usage is TRBJ2-4; 9 nucleotides match TRBD1. The V and J ends lost 3 bases and 7 bases, in that order; junction bases with no gene match: 7. This CDR3 comprises 15 residues. Germline V gives CDR1 LNHDA, CDR2 SQIVND (reference sequence). CDR3 in amino acids: CASSIGGTGTNIQYF. For the CDR3, the DNA is TGTGCCAGTAGTATCGGGGGGACAGGGACGAACATTCAGTACTTC.

V and J are TRBV6-5 and TRBJ1-2; D might be TRBD1 (5 bases). The V end was cut by 8 bases, the J end by 4 bases, with 11 bases between. Germline CDR1 is MNHEY and CDR2 is SVGAGI. The CDR3 has 12 residues. CDR3 DNA: TGTGCCAGCGCCGACAGCATCTATGGCTACACCTTC. This encodes CASADSIYGYTF.

The chain couples TRBV18 to TRBJ2-2; a possible D gene is TRBD2 (6 bases). The CDR3 extends over 12 amino acids. Deletions cut 6 bases from V and 7 bases from J, with 9 bases between. From germline, CDR1 is KGHSH and CDR2 LQKENI. The CDR3 loop is CASSPGVGELFF. CDR3 nucleotide sequence: TGTGCCAGCTCGCCGGGGGTCGGGGAGCTGTTTTTT.

The rearrangement uses TRBV18 and TRBJ1-2, with TRBD1 identical over 7 bases. Germline CDR1 KGHSH, CDR2 LQKENI. The V gene end was trimmed by 3 bases and the J gene end by 0 bases; junction bases not matched to a gene: 4. The CDR3 loop spans 15 amino acids. The CDR3 DNA follows: TGTGCCAGCTCACCTAGACAGGGAACTAACTATGGCTACACCTTC. Protein product: CASSPRQGTNYGYTF.

The CDR3 DNA follows: TGTGCCAGCAGCGGTACTCCCGGGGAAAAACTGTTTTTT. It is translated as CASSGTPGEKLFF. The chain links TRBV25-1 to TRBJ1-4; no reliable D call. The CDR3 is 13 residues long. Looked up from germline, CDR1 is MGHDK and CDR2 is SYGVNS. With 6 bases removed from V and 8 bases from J, the gap between germline ends came to 13 bases. The full variable domain, completed using reference TRBV25-1 and TRBJ1-4, is EADIYQTPRYLVIGTGKKITLECSQTMGHDKMYWYQQDPGMELHLIHYSYGVNSTEKGDLSSESTVSRIRTEHFPLTLESARPSHTSQYLCASSGTPGEKLFFGSGTQLSVL.

The chain employs TRBV4-2 and TRBJ1-2; maybe TRBD1 (5 bases). The CDR3 runs to 15 residues. V was cut by 0 bases and J by 8 bases, with 16 bases left in between. Germline CDR1 reads LGHNA; CDR2 reads YNFKEQ. CDR3 nucleotide sequence: TGTGCCAGCAGCCAAGACGACAGTCGGGTAATAGGCTACACCTTC. Translation gives CASSQDDSRVIGYTF.

This clone is a singleton in its sample. The rearrangement uses TRBV5-1 and TRBJ2-3; a weak D match, TRBD1 (5 bases). CDR1 and CDR2 (germline): SGHRS, YFSETQ. Trimming pared 4 bases from V and 1 base from J, leaving 13 bases between. The CDR3 runs 15 residues. The CDR3 bases are TGCGCCAGCAGCCCGCAGGGATTCGGCACAGATACGCAGTATTTT. This codes for CASSPQGFGTDTQYF.

The rearrangement links TRBV14 to TRBJ1-2; unclear D gene. The CDR3 extends over 14 amino acids. Deletions cut 3 bases from V and 4 bases from J, with 12 bases between. Germline V gene sequence: CDR1 SGHDN, CDR2 FVKESK. CDR3 region: CASSQKEFPYGYTF. The CDR3 nucleotides read TGTGCCAGCAGCCAGAAAGAGTTTCCCTATGGCTACACCTTC. Complete variable domain (other parts from reference TRBV14 and TRBJ1-2): EAGVTQFPSHSVIEKGQTVTLRCDPISGHDNLYWYRRVMGKEIKFLLHFVKESKQDESGMPNNRFLAERTGGTYSTLKVQPAELEDSGVYFCASSQKEFPYGYTFGSGTRLTVV.